The T cell receptor (beta chain) described here comes from a study of metastatic and nonmetastatic thyroid tumors. Across the whole study: Malignant and benign thyroid patients had repertoires compared in peripheral blood and tumor or nodule tissue.

The length of the CDR3 is 12 residues. V lost 4 bases, J lost 15 bases, and 18 bases lay in between. CDR1 and CDR2 from the germline V gene are GTSNPN and SVGIG (reference sequence). Study-wide results and caveats: Benign nodules were reported to have significantly lower TCR beta diversity than malignant thyroid tumors, in blood and tumor.

In the authors' workflow: The authors used CDR3 differences across clinicopathological groups to build a distant-metastasis classifier for papillary thyroid cancer. TCRdb re-analyzed the PCR reads through MiXCR. Clone size and V and J calls follow TCRdb, not the original study. The table lists 25,000 to 35,000 clones, about 30% of them singletons. About this clone: Its antigen is currently unknown.

Thyroid surgery took place with no prior treatment in any patient. Material: blood. This chain joins TRBV30 and TRBJ1-4; tentatively, D is TRBD1 (6 bases). This receptor was taken from a female donor with papillary thyroid cancer or a benign thyroid nodule (not recorded which). Some clones in this sample may be carry-over from other donors' samples. The CDR3 region is CAWTLAKGVMFF. Here the CDR3 DNA reads TGTGCCTGGACCCTGGCGAAGGGGGTAATGTTTTTT. Full variable domain (rest looked up from reference TRBV30 and TRBJ1-4): SQTIHQWPATLVQPVGSPLSLECTVEGTSNPNLYWYRQAAGRGLQLLFYSVGIGQISSEVPQNLSASRPQDRQFILSSKKLLLSDSGFYLCAWTLAKGVMFFGSGTQLSVL.